The entry below gives a single TCR beta chain sequence along with its context. Antigen: not known. Using immunoSEQ multiplex PCR, the repertoire was profiled, and TCRdb retains in-frame clones only, with some absent. The sample shows approximately 170,000 clones, about 85% of them seen only once. This entry belongs to a study of lymphopenia after photon versus proton radiotherapy. The V gene lost 4 bases and the J gene lost 0 bases, with 17 bases spanning the gap. Germline-derived CDR1 and CDR2 are LGHNA and YNFKEQ. The CDR3 extends over 17 amino acids. Study results and limitations: Under photons, naive T cells and diversity fell while effector/memory populations rose.

The V and J genes are TRBV4-2 and TRBJ2-3; D is perhaps TRBD2 (5 bases). The material sequenced was peripheral blood, taken from a patient treated with photon-based radiotherapy. The clonotype comes from a man aged 50 to 60 with gastric cancer. In nucleotides, the CDR3 is TGTGCCAGCAGCCCTTACCCCGCCCGGACTAGCACAGATACGCAGTATTTT. Its translation is CASSPYPARTSTDTQYF.